This TCR beta chain was recorded in a study of blood T cell repertoires in COVID-19. Study background: Samples came from the United States, Italy and Spain, spanning acute and convalescent COVID-19. Sources were T cells, B-cell-depleted T cells, or PBMCs; the material itself was cDNA or gDNA.

The repertoire was sequenced with immunoSEQ multiplex PCR; TCRdb's copy has only in-frame clones and lacks some. The profile shows more than 75,000 clones, around nine tenths of them singletons. CDR1 MNHEY and CDR2 SVGAGI come from the germline V gene. The CDR3 contains 15 residues. Germline trimming cut 8 bases from V and 0 bases from J; bases unmatched to any gene: 4. This clonotype was obtained from a man older than 75 with active or convalescent COVID-19. V is TRBV6-5 and J is TRBJ2-1; TRBD2 matches at 10 bases. Specimen: peripheral blood. As DNA, the CDR3 is TGTGCCAGCGCGGCTAGCGGGAGCTCCTACAATGAGCAGTTCTTC. Translated, it gives CASAASGSSYNEQFF.